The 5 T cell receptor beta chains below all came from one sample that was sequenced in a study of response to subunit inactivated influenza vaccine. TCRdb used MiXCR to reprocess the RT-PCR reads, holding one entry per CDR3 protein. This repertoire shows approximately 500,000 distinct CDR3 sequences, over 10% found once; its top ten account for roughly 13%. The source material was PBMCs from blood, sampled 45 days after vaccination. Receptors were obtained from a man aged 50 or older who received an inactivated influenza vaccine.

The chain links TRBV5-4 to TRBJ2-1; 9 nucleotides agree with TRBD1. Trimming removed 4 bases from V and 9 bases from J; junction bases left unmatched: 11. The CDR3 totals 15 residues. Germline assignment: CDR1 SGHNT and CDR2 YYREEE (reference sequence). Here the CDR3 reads CASSIPGQGASEQFF. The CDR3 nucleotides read TGTGCCAGCAGCATACCGGGACAGGGAGCGAGTGAGCAGTTCTTC.

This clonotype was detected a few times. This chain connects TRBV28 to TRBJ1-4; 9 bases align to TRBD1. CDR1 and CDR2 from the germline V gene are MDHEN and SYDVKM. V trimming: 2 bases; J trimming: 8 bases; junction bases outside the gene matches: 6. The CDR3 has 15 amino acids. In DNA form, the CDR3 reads TGTGCCAGCAGTTTACCGGGACAGGGTTGGGAAAAACTGTTTTTT. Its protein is CASSLPGQGWEKLFF.

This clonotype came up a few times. For the CDR3, the DNA is TGTGCCAGTGGGGACTACTACGAGCAGTACTTC. It translates to CASGDYYEQYF. The chain carries TRBV6-2 or TRBV6-3 and TRBJ2-7; TRBD2 aligns across 7 bases. CDR1 is MNHEY, CDR2 SVGEGT, per germline. CDR3 size: 11 residues. J lost 3 bases, V lost 9 bases, and 2 bases had no gene match.

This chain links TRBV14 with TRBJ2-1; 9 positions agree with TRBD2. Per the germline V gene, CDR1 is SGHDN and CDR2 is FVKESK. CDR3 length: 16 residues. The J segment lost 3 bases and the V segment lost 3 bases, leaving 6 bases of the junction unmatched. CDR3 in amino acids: CASSHTGLASYNEQFF. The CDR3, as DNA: TGTGCCAGCAGCCATACGGGACTAGCAAGCTACAATGAGCAGTTCTTC.

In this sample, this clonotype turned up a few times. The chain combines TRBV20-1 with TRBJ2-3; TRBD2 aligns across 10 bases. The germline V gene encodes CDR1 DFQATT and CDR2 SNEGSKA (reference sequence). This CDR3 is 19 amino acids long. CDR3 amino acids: CSYPGLASHNPRGTDTQYF. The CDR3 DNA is TGCAGCTATCCGGGACTAGCGTCCCACAACCCTCGGGGCACAGATACGCAGTATTTT.